This T cell receptor (beta chain) was observed in a study of read filtering for tumor transcriptome and immune sequencing. Notes on the study in general: About four fifths of IR-seq clonotypes had a single read, yet these held around 3.5% of reads. Without single-read clonotypes, shared clonotype proportions correlated more between IR-seq and RNA-seq.

The CDR3 runs 16 residues. V was pared by 4 bases and J by 7 bases, with 7 bases of the junction left unmatched. Germline V gene lookup returns CDR1 SGHTA and CDR2 FQGNSA. On this clonotype itself: Its antigen is currently unknown.

At the time of active disease, bone marrow was collected from every patient. Molecular barcoded adaptors covering alpha/delta and beta/gamma chains were used on roughly 400 ng RNA. TCRdb independently ran MiXCR on the reads; one entry per CDR3 protein. The sample holds more than 70,000 distinct CDR3 sequences, roughly a fifth seen once. Sequenced sample: a population of CD138-negative cells sorted from bone marrow. This clonotype was obtained from a donor at least 40 years old with multiple myeloma. V usage is TRBV7-2 and J usage is TRBJ2-3; 14 bases are a match to TRBD2. The DNA of the CDR3 is TGTGCCAGCAGCTCAGGACTAGCGGGGGGTGCAAATACGCAGTATTTT. This translates into CASSSGLAGGANTQYF. The full variable domain, rest sourced from reference TRBV7-2 and TRBJ2-3, is GAGVSQSPSNKVTEKGKDVELRCDPISGHTALYWYRQSLGQGLEFLIYFQGNSAPDKSGLPSDRFSAERTGGSVSTLTIQRTQQEDSAVYLCASSSGLAGGANTQYFGPGTRLTVL.